One sample yielded the 23 T cell receptor beta chains listed below, sequenced in a study of T cells in Graves' hyperthyroidism and ophthalmopathy. It was RNA transcripts that yielded the amplified TCR beta CDR3 regions. The HTBI primer set served for first-round RT-PCR of the TCR CDR3. TCRdb ran MiXCR on the multiplex PCR reads and lists one entry per CDR3 protein. The data hold more than 650,000 distinct CDR3 sequences, with around 15% observed a single time. The sample consisted of blood. The origin of the receptors is a woman under 30 with Graves' hyperthyroidism.

The rearrangement links TRBV7-3 to TRBJ1-1; D might be TRBD1 (5 bases). V was trimmed by 5 bases and J by 7 bases, leaving 14 bases between them. The CDR3 runs 13 residues. Germline V gene lookup returns CDR1 SGHTA and CDR2 FQGTGA. This CDR3 reads CASSHGGTDEAFF. The CDR3 region has the DNA TGTGCCAGCAGCCATGGGGGGACGGATGAAGCTTTCTTT.

This clonotype was seen only a few times. The chain employs TRBV19 and TRBJ2-2; TRBD1 matches at 7 bases. The junction had 8 bases not matched to a gene; V was cut back by 3 bases and J by 4 bases. The CDR3 is made up of 16 amino acids. Germline lookup yields CDR1 LNHDA and CDR2 SQIVND (reference sequence). The CDR3 loop is CASSIVSRGLTGELFF. CDR3 bases: TGTGCCAGTAGTATTGTCAGTAGGGGGCTCACCGGGGAGCTGTTTTTT.

In this sample, this clonotype turned up a few times. In DNA, the CDR3 is TGTGCCAGCAGTTTTGTCGTAGACTCCTACGAGCAGTACTTC. This codes for CASSFVVDSYEQYF. The chain couples TRBV12-3 or TRBV12-4 to TRBJ2-7, with no clear D. V was clipped by 3 bases and J by 0 bases, with 9 bases between them. The length of the CDR3 is 14 residues.

The chain couples TRBV3-1 to TRBJ2-1; 7 positions match TRBD2. CDR1 and CDR2 from the germline V gene are LGHDT and YNNKEL (reference sequence). This CDR3 has 15 amino acids. Unmatched junction bases numbered 6, after V lost 4 bases and J lost 3 bases. The CDR3 sequence is CASSLLAAIYNEQFF. The CDR3 nucleotides read TGTGCCAGCAGCCTTCTAGCGGCGATCTACAATGAGCAGTTCTTC.

The chain uses TRBV11-2 and TRBJ2-3, with TRBD2 matching over 10 bases. The CDR3 sequence is 17 residues long. The germline V gene has CDR1 SGHAT and CDR2 FQNNGV. V lost 0 bases, J lost 6 bases, and 9 bases stayed unmatched. The CDR3 DNA is TGTGCCAGCAGCTTAGAGGAAGCGGGAGGGCTGTTGGATACGCAGTATTTT. Translated, it gives CASSLEEAGGLLDTQYF.

This clonotype was observed many times. The genes are TRBV30 and TRBJ2-7; 10 bases map to TRBD1. J gave up 1 base and V 5 bases, and 8 bases lay outside the gene matches. In germline, CDR1 is GTSNPN, CDR2 SVGIG (reference sequence). The CDR3 consists of 15 residues. The CDR3 reads CAWGSGDRGSYEQYF. The DNA for the CDR3 is TGTGCCTGGGGCTCCGGGGACAGGGGTTCCTACGAGCAGTACTTC. The full variable domain, with the rest looked up from reference TRBV30 and TRBJ2-7, is SQTIHQWPATLVQPVGSPLSLECTVEGTSNPNLYWYRQAAGRGLQLLFYSVGIGQISSEVPQNLSASRPQDRQFILSSKKLLLSDSGFYLCAWGSGDRGSYEQYFGPGTRLTVT.

The genes are TRBV6-1 and TRBJ1-4; 11 positions agree with TRBD1. V gave up 6 bases and J gave up 7 bases; unmatched junction bases: 7. The CDR3 runs to 15 residues. The germline CDR1 and CDR2 sequences are MNHNS and SASEGT. This CDR3 is CASRGGQGAREKLFF. DNA for the CDR3: TGTGCCAGCAGGGGAGGACAGGGGGCACGTGAAAAACTGTTTTTT.

This chain links TRBV7-8 with TRBJ1-6; D is unresolved. V gave up 3 bases and J gave up 6 bases, with 9 bases separating them. This CDR3 has 14 amino acids. CDR1 and CDR2 (germline): SGHVS, FQNEAQ. In DNA form, the CDR3 reads TGTGCCAGCAGCTTTCGGGAAATTAATTCACCCCTCCACTTT. Translating it yields CASSFREINSPLHF.

Ten or more counts support this clonotype. This chain connects TRBV28 to TRBJ1-4; no reliable D call. The CDR3 has 14 residues. Germline lookup yields CDR1 MDHEN and CDR2 SYDVKM. Between the trimmed V and J ends, which lost 4 bases and 7 bases, there was a span of 13 bases. CDR3 sequence: CASSYGFASEKLFF. The CDR3 DNA reads as TGTGCCAGCAGTTATGGATTCGCGAGTGAAAAACTGTTTTTT.

A few counts support this clonotype. The rearrangement uses TRBV24-1 and TRBJ2-5; D possibly corresponds to TRBD2 (5 bases). CDR3 length: 15 amino acids. Germline CDR1 and CDR2: KGHDR and SFDVKD. The V end lost 3 bases, the J end lost 7 bases, and 17 bases lay between the germline ends. As DNA, the CDR3 is TGTGCCACCAGTGATATAGGGAAGGGAGAAGGGACCCAGTACTTC. Its protein product is CATSDIGKGEGTQYF.

The V call is TRBV9, the J call TRBJ1-5; 8 bases align to TRBD1. V gave up 0 bases and J gave up 5 bases; unmatched junction bases: 4. The CDR3 consists of 15 residues. Germline lookup yields CDR1 SGDLS and CDR2 YYNGEE. CDR3 loop: CASSVGAGGYQPQHF. CDR3 bases: TGTGCCAGCAGCGTAGGGGCAGGGGGCTATCAGCCCCAGCATTTT.

This clonotype was counted many times. The chain joins TRBV5-4 to TRBJ2-1, with TRBD2 matching over 12 bases. Losses at the gene ends were 0 bases for V and 4 bases for J; bases not matched to a gene: 2. CDR3 length equals 16 residues. CDR1 is SGHNT and CDR2 is YYREEE in the germline V gene (reference sequence). The CDR3 here is CASSLAGLAGYNEQFF. In DNA form, the CDR3 reads TGTGCCAGCAGCTTGGCGGGACTAGCGGGTTACAATGAGCAGTTCTTC.

The sample holds one count of this clonotype. This may come from a read error, since a much larger clone is one base off. The V gene is TRBV5-1, the J gene TRBJ2-5; D gene unclear. Looked up from germline, CDR1 is SGHRS and CDR2 is YFSETQ. The CDR3 runs to 15 residues. The CDR3 region is CASSSPWAEQEAQYF. The CDR3 DNA follows: TGCGCCAGCAGCTCTCCATGGGCCGAGCAAGAGGCCCAGTACTTC.

This clonotype was observed at least ten times. V usage is TRBV3-1 and J usage is TRBJ2-7; no definite D call. V shed 1 base and J shed 6 bases, with 7 bases lying between them. Germline-derived CDR1 and CDR2 are LGHDT and YNNKEL (reference sequence). The CDR3 totals 12 residues. DNA for the CDR3: TGTGCCAGCAGCCAAGGGTTCTTCGAGCAGTACTTC. As protein: CASSQGFFEQYF.

This clonotype was detected ten times or more. CDR3 coding DNA: TGTGCCAGCAGTGAAGCAACGGGGCCGCTGGATACGCAGTATTTT. Translated, it gives CASSEATGPLDTQYF. The rearrangement uses TRBV2 and TRBJ2-3; D may correspond to TRBD1 or TRBD2 (5 bases each). Trimming removed 0 bases at V and 6 bases at J, with 13 bases between. CDR1 and CDR2 (germline): SNHLY, FYNNEI. The CDR3 spans 15 residues.

This chain connects TRBV5-1 to TRBJ2-1; 9 nucleotides match TRBD2. Germline loops: CDR1 SGHRS, CDR2 YFSETQ. This CDR3 is 16 amino acids long. V lost 1 base to trimming and J lost 3 bases; unmatched junction nucleotides: 5. CDR3 DNA: TGCGCCAGCAGCTTGTTGGCGGGAGGGCACTACAATGAGCAGTTCTTC. Encoded protein: CASSLLAGGHYNEQFF.

This clonotype showed up many times. V gene TRBV18 combines with J gene TRBJ1-1, with no clear D. V was cut by 3 bases and J by 2 bases, with 13 bases left in between. The V gene's germline CDR1 is KGHSH and CDR2 LQKENI. The length of the CDR3 is 15 residues. The CDR3 here is CASSPSPPLNTEAFF. In nucleotides, the CDR3 is TGTGCCAGCTCACCGTCCCCTCCACTTAACACTGAAGCTTTCTTT.

The chain joins TRBV7-9 to TRBJ2-3, with D uncertain. The germline V gene encodes CDR1 SEHNR and CDR2 FQNEAQ (reference sequence). The V gene lost 6 bases and the J gene lost 4 bases, with 26 bases spanning the gap. This CDR3 comprises 18 residues. Here the CDR3 DNA reads TGTGCCAGCAGTCCCCTTGTGGCAGGCGCCCACTTACCAGATACGCAGTATTTT. It specifies CASSPLVAGAHLPDTQYF.

This clonotype was counted a few times. The chain has TRBV18 and TRBJ2-6, with a weak D call TRBD1 (5 bases). The V end lost 0 bases, the J end lost 0 bases, and 12 bases lay between the germline ends. Germline V gene lookup returns CDR1 KGHSH and CDR2 LQKENI. The CDR3 is 18 residues long. CDR3 sequence (DNA): TGTGCCAGCTCACCACCCCACCAGGGCTTCTCTGGGGCCAACGTCCTGACTTTC. It is translated as CASSPPHQGFSGANVLTF. The variable domain in full, completed from reference TRBV18 and TRBJ2-6, reads NAGVMQNPRHLVRRRGQEARLRCSPMKGHSHVYWYRQLPEEGLKFMVYLQKENIIDESGMPKERFSAEFPKEGPSILRIQQVVRGDSAAYFCASSPPHQGFSGANVLTFGAGSRLTVL.

The sample holds many counts of this clonotype. The CDR3 nucleotides read TGCAGTGCTAGAGCTGGGGCCAACGTCCTGACTTTC. Amino acid sequence: CSARAGANVLTF. The rearrangement uses TRBV20-1 and TRBJ2-6; D gene uncertain. The CDR3 is made up of 12 amino acids. The V gene lost 1 base and the J gene lost 2 bases, with 0 bases spanning the gap. Per germline, CDR1 DFQATT and CDR2 SNEGSKA (reference sequence).

The chain employs TRBV6-5 and TRBJ2-7; tentative D call: TRBD2 (5 bases). In germline, CDR1 is MNHEY, CDR2 SVGAGI. V shed 2 bases and J shed 3 bases, with 11 bases lying between them. There are 14 residues in the CDR3. The CDR3 DNA reads as TGTGCCAGCAGTTACATGTCTAGCTTCTACGAGCAGTACTTC. This encodes CASSYMSSFYEQYF.

V gene TRBV7-3 combines with J gene TRBJ2-3, with TRBD1 matching over 7 bases. Trimming cost V 5 bases and J 3 bases; bases outside gene matches: 5. Germline values: CDR1 SGHTA, CDR2 FQGTGA. This CDR3 is built from 14 residues. CDR3 sequence (DNA): TGTGCCAGCAGCGAAACAGGGGCGACAGATACGCAGTATTTT. As protein: CASSETGATDTQYF.

This chain uses TRBV9 with TRBJ2-7; D perhaps matches TRBD2 (7 bases). With 3 bases removed from V and 5 bases from J, the gap between germline ends came to 15 bases. The CDR3 consists of 14 residues. Germline CDR1 reads SGDLS; CDR2 reads YYNGEE. CDR3 DNA: TGTGCCAGCAGCGCCCTCCGAGGGGGGGACGAGCAGTACTTC. Translated, it gives CASSALRGGDEQYF. The full variable domain, with the rest looked up from reference TRBV9 and TRBJ2-7, is DSGVTQTPKHLITATGQRVTLRCSPRSGDLSVYWYQQSLDQGLQFLIQYYNGEERAKGNILERFSAQQFPDLHSELNLSSLELGDSALYFCASSALRGGDEQYFGPGTRLTVT.